The next 22 T cell receptor beta chains were all read from a single sample in a study of blood T cell repertoires in COVID-19. TCRdb keeps only in-frame clones here, not all; method: immunoSEQ multiplex PCR. The data hold 35,000 to 45,000 clones, with nearly 90% observed a single time. The specimen was peripheral blood. All receptors come from a man between 60 and 70 years old with active COVID-19.

A single count supports this clone. The chain carries TRBV10-3 and TRBJ2-7, with 13 bases fitting TRBD2. The CDR3 extends over 15 amino acids. Germline assignment: CDR1 ENHRY and CDR2 SYGVKD. The V and J ends lost 2 bases and 2 bases, in that order; junction bases with no gene match: 0. CDR3 amino acids: CAISEGTSGAYEQYF. As DNA, the CDR3 is TGTGCCATCAGTGAGGGGACTAGCGGGGCCTACGAGCAGTACTTC.

This clone occurred once. The V and J genes are TRBV6-2 or TRBV6-3 and TRBJ2-5; D might be TRBD2 (6 bases). The CDR3 runs to 15 residues. Per the germline V gene, CDR1 is MNHEY and CDR2 is SVGEGT. Trimming removed 2 bases at V and 2 bases at J, with 12 bases between. The CDR3 spells CASSYPPGLQETQYF. In DNA form, the CDR3 reads TGTGCCAGCAGTTACCCGCCCGGACTACAAGAGACCCAGTACTTC.

This clone was recorded once. CDR3 sequence reads: CASHRAVGVEAFF. The CDR3, as DNA: TGTGCCAGCCATAGGGCGGTCGGGGTTGAAGCTTTCTTT. The chain joins TRBV6-5 to TRBJ1-1; D is ambiguous. CDR1 is MNHEY, CDR2 SVGAGI, per germline. The CDR3 runs 13 residues. The ends were cut back, 8 bases at V and 7 bases at J, with 17 bases in the middle.

This chain joins TRBV9 and TRBJ2-5; D possibly corresponds to TRBD1 (5 bases). Germline V gene sequence: CDR1 SGDLS, CDR2 YYNGEE. V shed 0 bases and J shed 5 bases, with 11 bases lying between them. The CDR3 contains 14 residues. The CDR3 is CASSVGQGAETQYF. Written as DNA, the CDR3 is TGTGCCAGCAGCGTAGGGCAGGGTGCGGAGACCCAGTACTTC. Drawing the rest from reference TRBV9 and TRBJ2-5, the complete variable domain is DSGVTQTPKHLITATGQRVTLRCSPRSGDLSVYWYQQSLDQGLQFLIQYYNGEERAKGNILERFSAQQFPDLHSELNLSSLELGDSALYFCASSVGQGAETQYFGPGTRLLVL.

In this sample, this clone turned up a few times. V gene TRBV7-9 combines with J gene TRBJ2-5, with D uncertain. Germline V gene data show CDR1 as SEHNR and CDR2 as FQNEAQ (reference sequence). This CDR3 comprises 15 residues. V was cut by 4 bases and J by 4 bases, with 16 bases left in between. CDR3 residues: CASSYPTRRGETQYF. The CDR3 nucleotides read TGTGCCAGCAGCTACCCCACCCGGCGAGGAGAGACCCAGTACTTC. Full variable domain (missing parts from reference TRBV7-9 and TRBJ2-5): DTGVSQNPRHKITKRGQNVTFRCDPISEHNRLYWYRQTLGQGPEFLTYFQNEAQLEKSRLLSDRFSAERPKGSFSTLEIQRTEQGDSAMYLCASSYPTRRGETQYFGPGTRLLVL.

The chain couples TRBV19 to TRBJ1-6, with D possibly TRBD1 on 6 matching bases. V dropped 3 bases and J dropped 7 bases, with 13 bases sitting between them. Germline CDR1 reads LNHDA; CDR2 reads SQIVND (reference sequence). The CDR3 spans 15 residues. The CDR3 DNA follows: TGTGCCAGTAGTATGTACAGGGAGGGGAATTCACCCCTCCACTTT. It encodes CASSMYREGNSPLHF.

The chain combines TRBV7-8 with TRBJ1-1, with TRBD1 identical over 8 bases. With 5 bases clipped from V and 8 bases from J, the junction kept 16 bases outside the gene matches. This CDR3 has 16 residues. Germline assignment: CDR1 SGHVS and CDR2 FQNEAQ. In DNA, the CDR3 is TGTGCCAGCAGCCCATCGATTCCGGCGGGACAGGACGAAGCTTTCTTT. It specifies CASSPSIPAGQDEAFF.

The V gene is TRBV27, the J gene TRBJ2-7; TRBD1 might be the D (5 bases). Per the germline V gene, CDR1 is MNHEY and CDR2 is SMNVEV (reference sequence). CDR3 length equals 13 residues. V was pared by 6 bases and J by 8 bases, with 17 bases between. CDR3 region: CASSRTIFTKQYF. CDR3 coding DNA: TGTGCCAGCAGCCGGACAATTTTTACAAAGCAGTACTTC.

The chain combines TRBV7-2 with TRBJ2-1, with D perhaps matching TRBD2 (6 bases). Germline values: CDR1 SGHTA, CDR2 FQGNSA. CDR3 size: 13 residues. Trimming left V 0 bases short and J 9 bases short, with 9 bases between. CDR3: CASSLAGAGEQFF. The DNA for the CDR3 is TGTGCCAGCAGCTTAGCGGGAGCGGGTGAGCAGTTCTTC.

CDR3 loop: CASSLRTSGTVQTHNEQFF. In DNA, the CDR3 is TGCGCCAGCAGCTTGAGGACTAGCGGAACCGTCCAGACCCACAATGAGCAGTTCTTC. V usage is TRBV5-1 and J usage is TRBJ2-1; 10 nucleotides line up with TRBD2. Trimming removed 1 base from V and 5 bases from J; junction bases left unmatched: 15. The CDR3 extends over 19 amino acids. The germline gives CDR1 SGHRS, CDR2 YFSETQ.

V is TRBV30 and J is TRBJ1-6; 7 bases line up with TRBD1. CDR1 GTSNPN and CDR2 SVGIG come from the germline V gene (reference sequence). The CDR3 runs to 13 residues. Losses at the gene ends were 3 bases for V and 10 bases for J; bases not matched to a gene: 6. CDR3 bases: TGTGCCTGGAGATACAGGGGAGACTCACCCCTCCACTTT. The encoded protein is CAWRYRGDSPLHF.

This clone appeared once. The genes are TRBV3-1 (or the pseudogene TRBV3-2) and TRBJ2-3; tentatively, D is TRBD2 (5 bases). Trimming left V 3 bases short and J 4 bases short, with 11 bases between. The CDR3 covers 14 residues. CDR1 is LGHDT and CDR2 is YNNKEL in the germline V gene (reference sequence). CDR3 sequence reads: CASSHGLEADTQYF. CDR3 sequence (DNA): TGTGCCAGCAGCCATGGACTCGAGGCAGATACGCAGTATTTT.

The chain uses TRBV18 and TRBJ2-7, with D perhaps TRBD2 (6 bases). This CDR3 spans 13 amino acids. Between the trimmed V and J ends, which lost 3 bases and 2 bases, there was a span of 8 bases. Germline V gene sequence: CDR1 KGHSH, CDR2 LQKENI. The CDR3 loop reads CASSPGSAYEQYF. For the CDR3, the DNA is TGTGCCAGCTCACCCGGGAGCGCCTACGAGCAGTACTTC.

In its sample, this clone was seen a few times. The V gene is TRBV4-1, the J gene TRBJ2-2, with TRBD2 matching over 11 bases. This CDR3 spans 18 amino acids. Germline CDR1 is MGHRA and CDR2 is YSYEKL. Germline trimming cut 1 base from V and 1 base from J; bases unmatched to any gene: 5. The DNA for the CDR3 is TGCGCCAGCAGCCAAGGGACTAGCGGGTTCGTGAACACCGGGGAGCTGTTTTTT. Translation gives CASSQGTSGFVNTGELFF.

The V and J genes are TRBV30 and TRBJ1-2; TRBD1 aligns across 7 bases. The ends lost 5 bases at V and 7 bases at J; junction bases unmatched: 4. The CDR3 consists of 11 residues. Germline V gives CDR1 GTSNPN, CDR2 SVGIG (reference sequence). The CDR3 loop is CAWADRAGYTF. Here the CDR3 DNA reads TGTGCCTGGGCCGACAGGGCTGGCTACACCTTC. Variable domain in full (rest from reference TRBV30 and TRBJ1-2): SQTIHQWPATLVQPVGSPLSLECTVEGTSNPNLYWYRQAAGRGLQLLFYSVGIGQISSEVPQNLSASRPQDRQFILSSKKLLLSDSGFYLCAWADRAGYTFGSGTRLTVV.

V gene TRBV7-9 combines with J gene TRBJ2-1; TRBD2 agrees at 10 bases. This CDR3 is 15 amino acids long. J lost 7 bases, V lost 3 bases, and 6 bases had no gene match. The germline gives CDR1 SEHNR, CDR2 FQNEAQ (reference sequence). The DNA for the CDR3 is TGTGCCAGCAGCTTGGGTAGCGGGAGGAGGAATGAGCAGTTCTTC. Translation: CASSLGSGRRNEQFF.

The chain couples TRBV5-4 to TRBJ2-5; the D gene is possibly TRBD1 (6 bases). This CDR3 is 13 amino acids long. Trimming took 0 bases from V and 6 from J, leaving 9 bases between them. The V gene's germline CDR1 is SGHNT and CDR2 YYREEE (reference sequence). CDR3 loop: CASSLGDIQTQYF. In DNA form, the CDR3 reads TGTGCCAGCAGCTTGGGGGACATACAGACCCAGTACTTC. Full variable domain (missing parts from reference TRBV5-4 and TRBJ2-5): ETGVTQSPTHLIKTRGQQVTLRCSSQSGHNTVSWYQQALGQGPQFIFQYYREEENGRGNFPPRFSGLQFPNYSSELNVNALELDDSALYLCASSLGDIQTQYFGPGTRLLVL.

CDR3 sequence (DNA): TGTGCCAGCAGCGAGCGACTAGCGGAGCGTTACAATGAGCAGTTCTTC. This sequence encodes CASSERLAERYNEQFF. The genes are TRBV7-3 and TRBJ2-1; 9 nucleotides agree with TRBD2. J was trimmed by 4 bases and V by 5 bases; bases with no gene match: 9. Germline CDR1 is SGHTA and CDR2 is FQGTGA. CDR3 length equals 16 residues.

The chain couples TRBV2 to TRBJ2-5, with 9 bases fitting TRBD2. V lost 6 bases, J lost 7 bases, and 6 bases stayed unmatched. The CDR3 has 13 amino acids. Germline V gene data show CDR1 as SNHLY and CDR2 as FYNNEI. CDR3 bases: TGTGCCAGCAGCGGACTAGCGATGGGGACCCAGTACTTC. This gives the protein CASSGLAMGTQYF.

This clone was recorded once. The V call is TRBV21-1, the J call TRBJ2-1; the table's D call TRBD2 went unverified against the DNA. TRBV21-1 is annotated as a pseudogene. This CDR3 has 16 residues. This chain's CDR3 is CASSKRGLAGYNEQFF. DNA for the CDR3: TGTGCCAGCAGCAAACGGGGTCTAGCGGGATACAATGAGCAGTTCTTC.

V is TRBV11-2 and J is TRBJ2-2; a weak D match, TRBD2 (5 bases). V was cut by 6 bases and J by 5 bases, with 16 bases left in between. Per germline, CDR1 SGHAT and CDR2 FQNNGV. The CDR3 extends over 15 amino acids. CDR3 in amino acids: CASSKAVEGTGELFF. Written as DNA, the CDR3 is TGTGCCAGCAGTAAAGCGGTAGAGGGAACCGGGGAGCTGTTTTTT.

V gene TRBV24-1 combines with J gene TRBJ2-1; 13 bases line up with TRBD2. Germline CDR1 reads KGHDR; CDR2 reads SFDVKD. J lost 8 bases, V lost 3 bases, and 6 bases had no gene match. The CDR3 runs 16 residues. As DNA, the CDR3 is TGTGCCACCAGTGATGGACTAGCGGGGGCCCCCGATGAGCAGTTCTTC. Protein sequence: CATSDGLAGAPDEQFF.